The following is a T cell receptor beta chain sequence with its context. Its antigen is unidentified. Germline-derived CDR1 and CDR2 are SNHLY and FYNNEI. This CDR3 has 12 residues. Trimming removed 9 bases at V and 5 bases at J, with 12 bases between. Time point given: persistent/refractory GD, antithyroid drugs over 5 years with positive TRAb. From PBMCs, RNA was extracted and then used to make the TCR library. This entry is derived from a study of regulatory T cells in long-lasting Graves disease. Study-wide points: Study was limited to peripheral blood, excluding thyroid tissue.

Investigators prepared the TCR beta libraries by applying iRepertoire HTBI primers and Arm-PCR of CDR3 regions. TCRdb reprocessed the multiplex PCR reads with MiXCR, giving one entry per CDR3 protein. The sample records 400,000 to 500,000 distinct CDR3 sequences, approximately 22% being singletons. Sequenced here: peripheral blood mononuclear cells (PBMCs), sampled when the disease was refractory, from a patient treated with antithyroid drugs. The V call is TRBV2, the J call TRBJ2-3, with no clear D. The TCR originated in a female donor with Graves disease. CDR3 nucleotides: TGTGCCAGTACGCGAGGACGAGATACGCAGTATTTT. Residues: CASTRGRDTQYF.